The rows below give T cell receptor beta chains drawn from one sample of a study of identical twins. A single record per CDR3 protein comes from TCRdb applying MiXCR to the 5' RACE reads. The table lists about 480,000 distinct CDR3 sequences, around 14% of them singletons. These data were likewise used in another study, on yellow fever vaccine responses in identical twins.

The specimen sequenced was CD4+ T cells sorted from blood. The source of these receptors is a woman in her late teens or twenties in good health. CDR3s include the opening cysteine and the closing phenylalanine or tryptophan. A D gene is named only where the DNA matches it firmly. Where a row states a size, it is once, few, many or the class of an expanded clone; other rows omit it.

TRBV15	TRBJ2-5	-	-	CATSREQGIETQYF	TGTGCCACCAGCCGAGAACAGGGCATCGAGACCCAGTACTTC
TRBV6-2/TRBV6-3	TRBJ2-7	-	-	CASSYRGAEGEQYF	TGTGCCAGCAGTTACCGAGGGGCCGAGGGGGAGCAGTACTTC
TRBV24-1	TRBJ2-1	-	few	CATSVRSSSYNEQFF	TGTGCCACCAGTGTACGCTCTAGCTCCTACAATGAGCAGTTCTTC
TRBV2	TRBJ2-3	-	many	CATQRDTQYF	TGTGCCACCCAACGAGATACGCAGTATTTT
TRBV7-8	TRBJ2-1	-	few	CASSLRGGGIINEQFF	TGTGCCAGCAGCTTACGGGGAGGGGGAATTATCAATGAGCAGTTCTTC
TRBV7-9	TRBJ2-3	-	many	CASSSSPDADTQYF	TGTGCCAGCAGCTCCTCCCCGGATGCAGATACGCAGTATTTT
TRBV9	TRBJ2-1	TRBD1	few	CASSVDPHRGEDEQFF	TGTGCCAGCAGCGTAGATCCCCACAGGGGGGAGGATGAGCAGTTCTTC
TRBV20-1	TRBJ2-7	-	-	CSTRTGTYEQYF	TGCAGTACCCGAACAGGTACCTACGAGCAGTACTTC
TRBV20-1	TRBJ1-1	-	-	CSAPHSWGAFF	TGCAGTGCGCCCCATTCATGGGGAGCTTTCTTT
TRBV12-3/TRBV12-4	TRBJ1-5	-	few	CASSLAGYSNQPQHF	TGTGCCAGCAGTTTGGCGGGCTATAGCAATCAGCCCCAGCATTTT